A selection of T cell receptor beta chains follows, all from one sample in a study of shared T cell receptors in the human thymus. Sequencing used immunoSEQ multiplex PCR; TCRdb keeps in-frame clones, though not all of them. Altogether 700,000 to 750,000 clones are present, 80% to 90% being singletons, with the ten largest covering roughly 0.01%. These sequences were also reported in another study, on human thymus T cells.

Sequencing was done on a sample of thymocytes. These receptors were taken from a girl less than two years old with a congenital heart defect. CDR3s include the opening cysteine and the closing phenylalanine or tryptophan. A D gene is named only where the DNA matches it firmly. The size of a clone is reported for some rows only, either as once, few or many, or as a class for expanded clones.

v_gene: TRBV4-1; j_gene: TRBJ1-4; abundance: -; d_gene: -; CDR3nt: TGCGCCAGCAGGCCCGGGGGAACTAATGAAAAACTGTTTTTT; CDR3aa: CASRPGGTNEKLFF
v_gene: TRBV5-1; j_gene: TRBJ1-2; abundance: -; d_gene: -; CDR3nt: TGCGCCAGCAGCCACCCTCCCGTGGGAGGATATCCCTTCTATGGTTACACCTTC; CDR3aa: CASSHPPVGGYPFYGYTF
v_gene: TRBV7-8; j_gene: TRBJ1-6; abundance: -; d_gene: -; CDR3nt: TGTGCCAGCACCCTGGGGGGAACGGTCCCGACACCCCTCCACTTT; CDR3aa: CASTLGGTVPTPLHF
v_gene: TRBV5-4; j_gene: TRBJ1-2; abundance: once; d_gene: -; CDR3nt: TGTGCCAGCAGCTTGGATGGTCAAGGGGAGGAGGATGGCTACACCTTC; CDR3aa: CASSLDGQGEEDGYTF
v_gene: TRBV14; j_gene: TRBJ1-6; abundance: once; d_gene: -; CDR3nt: TGTGCCGTGGGGGGTGGTGGGAACAGCTGGCATTCACCCCTCCACTTT; CDR3aa: CAVGGGGNSWHSPLHF
v_gene: TRBV28; j_gene: TRBJ1-1; abundance: -; d_gene: TRBD1; CDR3nt: TGTGCCAGCAGTTTAAACACTGGGACAGGTCCCGGGAACACTGAAGCTTTCTTT; CDR3aa: CASSLNTGTGPGNTEAFF
v_gene: TRBV6-1; j_gene: TRBJ1-2; abundance: -; d_gene: TRBD1; CDR3nt: TGTGCCAGCAGTGTTGGGACAGGGAACCCGCATAACTATGGCTACACCTTC; CDR3aa: CASSVGTGNPHNYGYTF
v_gene: TRBV7-2; j_gene: TRBJ1-1; abundance: few; d_gene: -; CDR3nt: TGTGCCAGCAGCTCCGTAGACACTGAAGCTTTCTTT; CDR3aa: CASSSVDTEAFF
v_gene: TRBV10-3; j_gene: TRBJ1-5; abundance: -; d_gene: TRBD1; CDR3nt: TGTGCCATCAGTACAGGGGCGCGCAATCAGCCCCAGCATTTT; CDR3aa: CAISTGARNQPQHF
v_gene: TRBV4-1; j_gene: TRBJ1-4; abundance: -; d_gene: TRBD1; CDR3nt: TGCGCCACCAGAGACAGGGTTGGGGAAAATGAAAAACTGTTTTTT; CDR3aa: CATRDRVGENEKLFF
v_gene: TRBV10-3; j_gene: TRBJ1-2; abundance: -; d_gene: TRBD1; CDR3nt: TGTGCCACCTTCCTACCTGGGATACAGGGGGGGCTAGCTAACTATGGCTACACCTTC; CDR3aa: CATFLPGIQGGLANYGYTF
v_gene: TRBV6-5; j_gene: TRBJ2-2; abundance: -; d_gene: -; CDR3nt: TGTGCCAGCAGTTACCAGGGCCCGAACACCGGGGAGCTGTTTTTT; CDR3aa: CASSYQGPNTGELFF
v_gene: TRBV27; j_gene: TRBJ2-1; abundance: -; d_gene: -; CDR3nt: TGTGCCAGCAGTGCAGACGGGGATGAGCAGTTCTTC; CDR3aa: CASSADGDEQFF
v_gene: TRBV5-4; j_gene: TRBJ2-3; abundance: -; d_gene: TRBD2; CDR3nt: TGTGCCAGCAGCCCTACGAGCGGGGGTAAACGGAGGCAGTATTTT; CDR3aa: CASSPTSGGKRRQYF
v_gene: TRBV7-8; j_gene: TRBJ2-1; abundance: few; d_gene: -; CDR3nt: TGTGCCAGCAGCCTAAAAACAGGGACCTCCTACAATGAGCAGTTCTTC; CDR3aa: CASSLKTGTSYNEQFF
v_gene: TRBV19; j_gene: TRBJ1-5; abundance: -; d_gene: TRBD1; CDR3nt: TGTGCCAGTAGTCCAGGACAGGGGAATCAGCCCCAGCATTTT; CDR3aa: CASSPGQGNQPQHF
v_gene: TRBV18; j_gene: TRBJ2-2; abundance: -; d_gene: -; CDR3nt: TGTGCCAGCTCATTGGGATTACTGGGACAGAACACCGGGGAGCTGTTTTTT; CDR3aa: CASSLGLLGQNTGELFF
v_gene: TRBV6-5; j_gene: TRBJ1-2; abundance: once; d_gene: TRBD1; CDR3nt: TGTGCCAGCAGTTCGACAGGGGAGGGTGGCTACACCTTC; CDR3aa: CASSSTGEGGYTF
v_gene: TRBV28; j_gene: TRBJ2-3; abundance: -; d_gene: -; CDR3nt: TGTGCCAGCAGTTCGACAGGTGGGGACACAGATACGCAGTATTTT; CDR3aa: CASSSTGGDTDTQYF
v_gene: TRBV18; j_gene: TRBJ2-3; abundance: -; d_gene: -; CDR3nt: TGTGCCAGCTCACCACAGCCTAGCACAGATACGCAGTATTTT; CDR3aa: CASSPQPSTDTQYF
v_gene: TRBV5-1; j_gene: TRBJ1-6; abundance: few; d_gene: -; CDR3nt: TGCGCCAGCAGCTTGGCTCGGGGTGCAAATTCACCCCTCCACTTT; CDR3aa: CASSLARGANSPLHF
v_gene: TRBV7-8; j_gene: TRBJ2-1; abundance: -; d_gene: TRBD2; CDR3nt: TGTGCCAGCAGCTTAGGGTTAGCGGGTGCTAGCTCCTACAATGAGCAGTTCTTC; CDR3aa: CASSLGLAGASSYNEQFF